This T cell receptor beta chain appears in the sequencing data of a study of Ad26.COV2.S vaccination and SARS-CoV-2 variants (dated by TCRdb to about 2021). Turning to the overall study: Vaccine-arm donors were drawn from COV1001, a multicentre, randomized, double-blind, placebo-controlled phase I-IIa trial of Ad26.COV2.S in healthy adults. Investigators did not know the trial group allocation while performing experiments and assessing outcomes. Trial participants were randomized into five groups of five, in which low-dose or high-dose Ad26.COV2.S was given once or twice, or placebo was given on both occasions. A total of approximately 32 samples were included in the TCR-sequenced set, comprising 19 Ad26.COV2.S vaccine recipients, 5 placebo recipients and 8 SARS-CoV-2 convalescent individuals. TCRbeta repertoire sequencing was used to assess the specificity and breadth of SARS-CoV-2-reactive T cell receptors after Ad26.COV2.S vaccination. Ad26.COV2.S was given intramuscularly at 5x10^10 or 1x10^11 viral particles, as a single shot or as two shots 56 days apart.

General conclusions and limits of the study: The authors noted that total T cell responses may have been underestimated by the TCR breadth and depth analyses. After vaccination, spike-specific CD8+ and CD4+ T cell responses were reported to show substantial breadth. Ad26.COV2.S recipients had higher spike-specific TCR breadth than placebo recipients (P = 0.0014). Non-spike TCR breadth was comparable between vaccine and placebo recipients, consistent with the vaccine containing only spike. The study was not powered for comparison of responses between vaccine doses or regimens.

What this sample's treatment or condition label stands for: some 19 received Ad26.COV2.S at low or high dose, single or two shots; 5 received placebo; per-sample allocation not given. Repertoires of vaccine and placebo recipients were sequenced from samples collected on day 63 after the first injection. Cohort 1b enrolled 25 or so adults aged 18-55 years at a single site in Boston, USA, between 29 July and 7 August 2020. Ad26.COV2.S was a replication-incompetent adenovirus type 26 vector that expressed a prefusion-stabilized SARS-CoV-2 spike protein derived from the original Wuhan strain. The immunoSEQ Assay was used to sequence TCRbeta CDR3 regions. After extraction, genomic DNA underwent amplification by bias-controlled multiplex PCR, followed by high-throughput sequencing. The paper's processing steps were these. To quantify the absolute abundance of each unique TCRbeta CDR3 region, sequences were collapsed and filtered. Usable DNA was measured by amplifying reference genes present in all nucleated cells, and TCRbeta template counts were normalized to that usable DNA to estimate T cell fraction. Repertoire TCRs were annotated as SARS-CoV-2-specific by exact matching of V gene, CDR3 amino acid sequence and J gene to a known reactive TCR set. The reference SARS-CoV-2 TCR set was obtained from MIRA and was filtered for enrichment in COVID-19-positive ImmuneCODE repertoires, whereby public or cross-reactive TCRs were removed. Drawing on the MIRA antigens, annotated TCRs were analysed further at the level of specific ORF or position within ORF. Depth was the summed frequency of annotated unique rearrangements, while breadth was defined as annotated unique rearrangements over total unique productive rearrangements. Two-sided Wilcoxon rank-sum tests were applied when comparing TCR breadth between groups. Held by TCRdb, this immuneACCESS table contains in-frame sequences only and omits some clones. Under half of the omission traces to an unresolved V gene where checked; the cause of the rest is unknown. V and J calls and clone size are those listed in that table; D and trimming were worked out from the DNA. The sample table lists about 680,000 clones, around 90% of them with a count of one. Of the sample, over 1.3% falls within the top ten clones.

The CDR3, cysteine through phenylalanine, is 13 amino acids long. Only the CDR3 part of the read is kept: 39 bases, read in frame from the first base. The germline V gene provides CDR1 MNHEY and CDR2 SVGAGI. Deletion took 6 bases off V and 7 bases off J, with a span of 13 bases between the germline ends. About this clone itself: It has no known antigen specificity. No much larger clone is present one base from it, and per-base qualities are unavailable.

The specimen was peripheral blood, collected in a trial of Ad26.COV2.S vaccine versus placebo. The chain was built from TRBV6-5 and TRBJ1-5, with the D gene call left open. The TCR originated in a person aged 18-65 years who received the Ad26.COV2.S COVID-19 vaccine or a placebo. The bases are TGTGCCAGCAGCGACCGGGGTCCCCAGCCCCAGCATTTT. This is translated as CASSDRGPQPQHF.